Below, 12 T cell receptor beta chains from the same sample are listed, as sequenced in a study of cytomegalovirus exposure and HLA in healthy donors. The PCR used 60 Vbeta and 13 Jbeta primers. Profiled with immunoSEQ multiplex PCR; TCRdb holds only in-frame clones, not every one. The sample lists approximately 150,000 clones; 81% were seen once. Sequenced material: PBMCs. The receptors shown here come from a man aged 50-59 years in good health and CMV-seropositive.

The chain has TRBV29-1 and TRBJ1-1, with a weak D call TRBD1 (6 bases). The length of the CDR3 is 12 residues. The germline V gene encodes CDR1 SQVTM and CDR2 ANQGSEA. The V end was cut by 8 bases, the J end by 3 bases, with 13 bases between. The CDR3, as DNA: TGCAGCTTAGGGGGGGGTGACACTGAAGCTTTCTTT. It translates to CSLGGGDTEAFF.

The chain combines TRBV28 with TRBJ1-2; D possibly corresponds to TRBD1 (5 bases). CDR3 length equals 13 residues. Germline V gene lookup returns CDR1 MDHEN and CDR2 SYDVKM. V lost 4 bases and J 4 bases, leaving 10 bases between the germline ends. The CDR3 coding sequence is TGTGCCAGCAGTTCGCAGGGCCCCTATGGCTACACCTTC. Translating gives CASSSQGPYGYTF.

V is TRBV6-1 and J is TRBJ2-5; D might be TRBD1 (6 bases). Trimming took 1 base from V and 4 from J, leaving 10 bases between them. Germline V CDR1 and CDR2: MNHNS, SASEGT. There are 14 residues in the CDR3. This CDR3 is CASSEGWGRETQYF. The CDR3, as DNA: TGTGCCAGCAGTGAAGGATGGGGGCGAGAGACCCAGTACTTC.

This clone was found a few times. The chain carries TRBV18 and TRBJ1-1; TRBD1 agrees at 8 bases. V dropped 6 bases and J dropped 0; count of bases not matched to a gene: 9. CDR3 length equals 16 residues. In germline, CDR1 is KGHSH, CDR2 LQKENI. CDR3 in DNA: TGTGCCAGCTCGCTCGGGACAGGAAAATTGAACACTGAAGCTTTCTTT. Its translation is CASSLGTGKLNTEAFF. Filled out from reference TRBV18 and TRBJ1-1, the complete variable domain reads NAGVMQNPRHLVRRRGQEARLRCSPMKGHSHVYWYRQLPEEGLKFMVYLQKENIIDESGMPKERFSAEFPKEGPSILRIQQVVRGDSAAYFCASSLGTGKLNTEAFFGQGTRLTVV.

The rearrangement joins TRBV2 to TRBJ1-5; D is unresolved. The CDR3 length is 13 residues. The V end lost 3 bases, the J end lost 5 bases, and 8 bases lay between the germline ends. Germline V CDR1 and CDR2: SNHLY, FYNNEI. Here the CDR3 reads CASSDEADQPQHF. The CDR3 DNA is TGTGCCAGCAGTGACGAAGCGGATCAGCCCCAGCATTTT.

In its sample, this clone was seen a few times. The chain uses TRBV5-6 and TRBJ2-3, with D perhaps matching TRBD2 (6 bases). Germline CDR1 is SGHDT and CDR2 is YYEEEE. The CDR3 is made up of 18 amino acids. Between the trimmed V and J ends, which lost 4 bases and 3 bases, there was a span of 24 bases. CDR3 nucleotides: TGTGCCAGCAGCCTGATTGAGGGGTGGGGAGGTAAAACAGATACGCAGTATTTT. Its translation: CASSLIEGWGGKTDTQYF.

The genes are TRBV5-8 and TRBJ1-4, with D perhaps TRBD1 (6 bases). The CDR3 has 17 residues. Germline V gene sequence: CDR1 SGHTS, CDR2 YDEGEE. The V gene lost 3 bases and the J gene lost 3 bases, with 18 bases spanning the gap. The CDR3 region has the DNA TGTGCCAGCAGCTGGGGGCAGGGCAGTCAGGCTAATGAAAAACTGTTTTTT. Translated, it gives CASSWGQGSQANEKLFF.

The chain recombines TRBV9 with TRBJ2-3; a weak D match, TRBD2 (5 bases). The CDR3 consists of 14 residues. Germline lookup yields CDR1 SGDLS and CDR2 YYNGEE. V gave up 2 bases and J gave up 8 bases, with 15 bases separating them. The CDR3 is CASSVSAELGTQYF. For the CDR3, the DNA is TGTGCCAGCAGCGTCTCCGCGGAACTAGGTACGCAGTATTTT. Full variable domain (outside the CDR3, taken from reference TRBV9 and TRBJ2-3): DSGVTQTPKHLITATGQRVTLRCSPRSGDLSVYWYQQSLDQGLQFLIQYYNGEERAKGNILERFSAQQFPDLHSELNLSSLELGDSALYFCASSVSAELGTQYFGPGTRLTVL.

The V gene is TRBV29-1, the J gene TRBJ2-7; D may be TRBD2 (6 bases). V was pared by 6 bases and J by 0 bases, with 15 bases between. The CDR3 has 14 amino acids. Germline values: CDR1 SQVTM, CDR2 ANQGSEA. CDR3 coding DNA: TGCAGCGTGAAGGGACGGGAGAGCTCCTACGAGCAGTACTTC. It is translated as CSVKGRESSYEQYF.

This clone has more than one count but fewer than ten. V is TRBV4-2 and J is TRBJ2-3; TRBD1 matches at 9 bases. The J segment lost 4 bases and the V segment lost 3 bases, leaving 5 bases of the junction unmatched. Germline lookup yields CDR1 LGHNA and CDR2 YNFKEQ. The CDR3 has 15 residues. The CDR3: CASSQTGGTADTQYF. For the CDR3, the DNA is TGTGCCAGCAGCCAGACAGGGGGGACCGCAGATACGCAGTATTTT.

This chain joins TRBV5-1 and TRBJ1-5; 7 bases match TRBD1. Germline CDR1 and CDR2: SGHRS and YFSETQ. The CDR3 totals 14 residues. V shed 4 bases and J 2 bases; nucleotides not matched to a gene: 3. The CDR3 coding sequence is TGCGCCAGCAGCGAAGGACAGGGCAATCAGCCCCAGCATTTT. Its protein is CASSEGQGNQPQHF.

This clone was found a few times. The genes are TRBV5-1 and TRBJ2-2; 9 bases agree with TRBD1. The V segment lost 4 bases and the J segment 6 bases; nucleotides outside the gene matches: 7. The length of the CDR3 is 15 residues. The germline V gene encodes CDR1 SGHRS and CDR2 YFSETQ. As DNA, the CDR3 is TGCGCCAGCAGCCCCCGGGACAGGGAGGCCGGGGAGCTGTTTTTT. This gives the protein CASSPRDREAGELFF.